Detailed here is one T cell receptor (beta chain). Its specificity is not known. This record comes from a study of OX40 agonist ivuxolimab in advanced cancers. Overall study context: Patients assigned to dose escalation were diagnosed with hepatocellular carcinoma, melanoma, renal cell or head and neck cancer. Three patients had partial responses: one hepatocellular carcinoma, two cutaneous melanoma. Broader study findings: Not determined was the antigen specificity of the expanded peripheral T cells.

Only in-frame clones appear in the TCRdb table, and some are missing; sequencing was by immunoSEQ multiplex PCR. Among 55,000 to 80,000 clones, about 88% were seen once, and the ten largest hold over 0.25%. This sequence originates from an adult with an advanced solid tumor such as melanoma, head and neck, liver or kidney cancer. Material: CD4+ or CD8+ T cells sorted from blood, obtained in a trial of the OX40 agonist ivuxolimab.

CDR3 bases: TGTGCCAGCAGCTCAGCCTGGGGCGGGAGATCCCTCTACGAGCAGTACTTC. It codes for CASSSAWGGRSLYEQYF. V and J are TRBV7-2 and TRBJ2-7, with 7 bases fitting TRBD2. Germline trimming cut 4 bases from V and 3 bases from J; bases unmatched to any gene: 15. This CDR3 is 17 amino acids long. The germline V gene has CDR1 SGHTA and CDR2 FQGNSA.